Each of the 2 T cell receptor beta chains below was sequenced from the same sample in a study of cytomegalovirus exposure and HLA in healthy donors. Profiled with immunoSEQ multiplex PCR; TCRdb holds only in-frame clones, not every one. The table lists about 140,000 clones, 88% of them singletons. The sample consisted of PBMCs. The receptors stem from a young woman in good health and CMV-seropositive.

The DNA for the CDR3 is TGTGCCTGGAGTGTACTCATGGATACGCAGTATTTT. The encoded protein is CAWSVLMDTQYF. J is TRBJ2-3 and V is TRBV30, with D hard to call. This CDR3 region has 12 residues. CDR1 is GTSNPN and CDR2 is SVGIG in the germline V gene (reference sequence). Trimming removed 0 bases at V and 6 bases at J, with 7 bases between.

CDR3 region: CASSTSGSSYNEQFF. In DNA, the CDR3 is TGTGCCAGTAGTACTAGCGGGAGCTCCTACAATGAGCAGTTCTTC. This chain links TRBV19 with TRBJ2-1, with 10 bases fitting TRBD2. CDR1 and CDR2 (germline): LNHDA, SQIVND (reference sequence). The CDR3 spans 15 residues. The V segment lost 4 bases and the J segment 0 bases; nucleotides outside the gene matches: 0.